A selection of T cell receptor beta chains follows, all from one sample in a study of T cell responses to AZD1222 COVID-19 vaccine. The data were produced by immunoSEQ multiplex PCR, yet TCRdb's version contains in-frame clones alone and is incomplete. In the table there are 65,000 to 100,000 clones, about nine tenths of which are singletons. Sequenced here: peripheral blood, sampled 28 days after the second AZD1222 dose. The receptor source for this set is an adult who received the AZD1222 COVID-19 vaccine. CDR3s include the opening cysteine and the closing phenylalanine or tryptophan. D genes are given only for firm matches. Rows may omit the clone size; those that give it use once, few, many or a size class.

cdr3_length	v_call	d_call	clone_size	j_call	cdr3_nt	cdr3_aa
15	TRBV9	TRBD2	-	TRBJ2-3	TGTGCCAGCACCAGACTAGCGGGAAAGATGGATACGCAGTATTTT	CASTRLAGKMDTQYF
13	TRBV10-2	-	-	TRBJ1-1	TGCGCCAGCAGTTCCACGGGAGGGTCTGAAGCTTTCTTT	CASSSTGGSEAFF
15	TRBV11-2	-	-	TRBJ2-7	TGTGCCAGCAGCTCGACTACCCCCGGACCCTACGAGCAGTACTTC	CASSSTTPGPYEQYF
14	TRBV6-6	-	-	TRBJ2-7	TGTGCCAGCAGTTACCCGGGTAGCTCCTACGAGCAGTACTTC	CASSYPGSSYEQYF
15	TRBV15	-	-	TRBJ1-1	TGTGCCACCAGCAGAGATTCGTGGGGGAACACTGAAGCTTTCTTT	CATSRDSWGNTEAFF
15	TRBV6-2/TRBV6-3	-	-	TRBJ1-3	TGTGCCAGCAGCCAGCAGACAGGATCTGCGAGCACCATATATTTT	CASSQQTGSASTIYF
13	TRBV2	TRBD2	-	TRBJ2-1	TGTGCCAGCGGGAGGGCCTCCTACAATGAGCAGTTCTTC	CASGRASYNEQFF
14	TRBV10-2	-	once	TRBJ2-7	TGCGCCAGCAGTCGCGGGGAGATCTCCTACGAGCAGTACTTC	CASSRGEISYEQYF
17	TRBV3-1/TRBV3-2	-	-	TRBJ2-7	TGTGCCAGCAGCCAAGAGGGGGCATACGCCTCCTACTACGAGCAGTACTTC	CASSQEGAYASYYEQYF
14	TRBV11-2	-	-	TRBJ2-1	TGTGCCAGCAGCTTAGATAGCAGGGCGACCGAGCAGTTCTTC	CASSLDSRATEQFF
13	TRBV9	-	-	TRBJ1-2	TGTGCCAGCAGCGTAGCAGGGGACTATGGCTACACCTTC	CASSVAGDYGYTF
15	TRBV2	-	once	TRBJ1-4	TGTGCCAGCAGGGCGGGGTTCTCAACTAATGAAAAACTGTTTTTT	CASRAGFSTNEKLFF
14	TRBV5-1	-	-	TRBJ1-4	TGCGCCAGCAGCTTGGGGGAAGCCCATGAAAAACTGTTTTTT	CASSLGEAHEKLFF
12	TRBV12-3/TRBV12-4	-	-	TRBJ2-7	TGTGCCAGCAGTTTCAGGGTCCCCGAGCAGTACTTC	CASSFRVPEQYF
15	TRBV7-2	TRBD2	-	TRBJ2-7	TGTGCCAGCAGACGGACTAGCGGGAGCTCCTACGAGCAGTACTTC	CASRRTSGSSYEQYF
14	TRBV11-1	TRBD2	-	TRBJ2-7	TGTGCCAGCAGCTTGGCTAGCGGAACCTACGAGCAGTACTTC	CASSLASGTYEQYF
11	TRBV19	TRBD1	-	TRBJ1-2	TGTGCCACCACAGGGGGCTATGGCTACACCTTC	CATTGGYGYTF
13	TRBV14	-	-	TRBJ2-7	TGTGCCAGCAGCCGCGTGGGCGGGCTCGAGCAGTACTTC	CASSRVGGLEQYF
12	TRBV7-9	-	-	TRBJ1-1	TGTGCCAGCAGACGGACAGACACTGAAGCTTTCTTT	CASRRTDTEAFF
14	TRBV30	-	-	TRBJ2-5	TGTGCCTGGAGTTGGGTCGGCGACCAGAAGACCCAGTACTTC	CAWSWVGDQKTQYF
17	TRBV5-1	TRBD2	-	TRBJ2-5	TGCGCCAGCAGCTTAGGCCCTGGGGGAGGGGACCAAGAGACCCAGTACTTC	CASSLGPGGGDQETQYF
15	TRBV6-6	-	-	TRBJ1-1	TGTGCCAGCAGTCAAGTAGGGGGAAGGTCTACTGAAGCTTTCTTT	CASSQVGGRSTEAFF
15	TRBV15	-	-	TRBJ1-1	TGTGCCACCAGCAGAGTTGCAGGAAGGGGCACTGAAGCTTTCTTT	CATSRVAGRGTEAFF
14	TRBV28	TRBD1	-	TRBJ2-3	TGTGCCAGCATTTCAGGGGGTAGCACAGATACGCAGTATTTT	CASISGGSTDTQYF
12	TRBV16	-	once	TRBJ2-2	TGTGCCAGCAGCCAATTGGCCGGGGAGCTGTTTTTT	CASSQLAGELFF
13	TRBV19	-	-	TRBJ2-7	TGTGCCAGTAGTATGGGCAGGAGCTACGAGCAGTACTTC	CASSMGRSYEQYF
15	TRBV5-1	-	-	TRBJ2-1	TGCGCCAGCAGCTTGGGGGGCGGGTTATACAATGAGCAGTTCTTC	CASSLGGGLYNEQFF
14	TRBV9	-	-	TRBJ2-2	TGTGCCAGCAGCGTCGGCGTCGACACCGGGGAGCTGTTTTTT	CASSVGVDTGELFF
16	TRBV25-1	TRBD1	-	TRBJ1-4	TGTGCCAGCAGTGACCCTTTGGACAGGGGGCGTGAAAAACTGTTTTTT	CASSDPLDRGREKLFF